This TCR beta chain appears in the sequencing data of a study of control samples from healthy donors and cancer patients. The protocol was immunoSEQ multiplex PCR, while the TCRdb copy is restricted to in-frame clones and leaves out a portion. The sample has around 120,000 clones, 85% to 90% seen once. Per the germline V gene, CDR1 is LNHNV and CDR2 is YYDKDF (reference sequence). V shed 3 bases, J shed 2 bases, and the junction held 4 bases outside the gene matches. CDR3 size: 15 residues. The sequenced sample consisted of blood. The receptor was derived from a woman in her 70s in good health. The chain couples TRBV15 to TRBJ2-1; TRBD1 matches at 7 bases. CDR3 nucleotide sequence: TGTGCCACCAGCAGGGACAGGAGAACCTACAATGAGCAGTTCTTC. Residues: CATSRDRRTYNEQFF.